Presented here are 16 T cell receptor beta chains from one specimen sequenced in a study of blood T cell repertoires in COVID-19. The repertoire was sequenced with immunoSEQ multiplex PCR; TCRdb's copy has only in-frame clones and lacks some. The table has about 400,000 clones, 88% seen once. The specimen sequenced was PBMCs or T cells enriched from blood (not recorded which). All receptors come from a woman in her forties with acute COVID-19.

This clone has more than one count but fewer than ten. The gene calls are TRBV12-3 or TRBV12-4 and TRBJ1-1; the D gene is possibly TRBD1 (5 bases). The CDR3 totals 12 residues. Trimming took off 7 bases at V and 3 bases at J, with 9 bases between the two ends. The CDR3 loop reads CASTDTYTEAFF. CDR3 bases: TGTGCCAGCACGGACACGTACACTGAAGCTTTCTTT.

V and J are TRBV7-6 and TRBJ1-3; D ambiguous. The germline CDR1 and CDR2 sequences are SGHVS and FNYEAQ. This CDR3 contains 15 residues. With 5 bases removed from V and 4 bases from J, the gap between germline ends came to 15 bases. In DNA, the CDR3 is TGTGCCAGCAGCCCGGGGAGAGGGTTGGGAAACACCATATATTTT. This encodes CASSPGRGLGNTIYF.

This chain uses TRBV3-1 (or the pseudogene TRBV3-2) with TRBJ2-2; D is perhaps TRBD1 (6 bases). CDR3 length equals 13 residues. Germline V gene data show CDR1 as LGHDT and CDR2 as YNNKEL (reference sequence). Trimming cost V 6 bases and J 3 bases, with 8 bases left between them. The CDR3 sequence is CASRDSYTGELFF. CDR3 DNA: TGTGCCAGCAGGGACAGCTACACCGGGGAGCTGTTTTTT.

The J gene is TRBJ2-3, the V gene TRBV2; TRBD1 is a possible D gene (5 bases). Trimming took 7 bases from V and 3 from J, leaving 14 bases between them. This CDR3 has 14 amino acids. CDR1 and CDR2 (germline): SNHLY, FYNNEI. CDR3 sequence (DNA): TGTGCCAGCACCGTGGGGCCGCGGACAGATACGCAGTATTTT. Translation gives CASTVGPRTDTQYF.

The chain is built from TRBV9 and TRBJ1-1; D not resolved. CDR1 and CDR2 from the germline V gene are SGDLS and YYNGEE. The CDR3 consists of 13 residues. Trimming shortened V by 3 bases and J by 1 base, and 7 bases separated the two germline ends. The CDR3 loop is CASSAHKNTEAFF. DNA for the CDR3: TGTGCCAGCAGCGCCCACAAGAACACTGAAGCTTTCTTT.

The chain employs TRBV2 and TRBJ2-3; D possibly corresponds to TRBD1 (5 bases). V was cut by 6 bases and J by 1 base, with 11 bases left in between. The CDR3 length is 14 residues. Germline V gene lookup returns CDR1 SNHLY and CDR2 FYNNEI. This chain's CDR3 is CASSPLTGTDTQYF. For the CDR3, the DNA is TGTGCCAGCAGCCCCTTGACAGGCACAGATACGCAGTATTTT.

The gene calls are TRBV1 and TRBJ1-1; the D segment call TRBD1 is taken from the table without a DNA check. TRBV1 corresponds to a pseudogene. The CDR3 covers 15 residues. The DNA of the CDR3 is TGCACCAGCATTCACCTGGGCAGCATGAACACTGAAGCTTTCTTT. This translates into CTSIHLGSMNTEAFF.

The V and J genes are TRBV27 and TRBJ2-7, with TRBD2 matching 10 bases. Germline V gene lookup returns CDR1 MNHEY and CDR2 SMNVEV (reference sequence). Trimming at V came to 5 bases and at J to 3 bases, leaving 7 bases not matched to a gene. The CDR3 runs 15 residues. This chain's CDR3 is CASSPRTSGRYEQYF. CDR3 nucleotide sequence: TGTGCCAGCAGTCCCCGGACTAGCGGCCGCTACGAGCAGTACTTC.

V is TRBV3-1 (or the pseudogene TRBV3-2) and J is TRBJ2-1, with 9 bases fitting TRBD2. The CDR3 runs 16 residues. The V and J ends lost 4 bases and 5 bases, in that order; junction bases with no gene match: 9. Germline values: CDR1 LGHDT, CDR2 YNNKEL (reference sequence). Here the CDR3 reads CASSLSGGATDNEQFF. The DNA for the CDR3 is TGTGCCAGCAGCCTTAGCGGGGGAGCGACCGACAATGAGCAGTTCTTC.

The chain combines TRBV19 with TRBJ1-4; possible D gene TRBD1, 5 bases. Trimming shortened V by 10 bases and J by 6 bases, and 12 bases separated the two germline ends. Germline V lookup: CDR1 LNHDA, CDR2 SQIVND (reference sequence). The CDR3 spans 12 residues. The CDR3 DNA follows: TGTGCCACCTCCGGGACTTATGAAAAACTGTTTTTT. It encodes CATSGTYEKLFF. The variable domain in full, completed from reference TRBV19 and TRBJ1-4, reads DGGITQSPKYLFRKEGQNVTLSCEQNLNHDAMYWYRQDPGQGLRLIYYSQIVNDFQKGDIAEGYSVSREKKESFPLTVTSAQKNPTAFYLCATSGTYEKLFFGSGTQLSVL.

This chain connects TRBV19 to TRBJ1-2; D perhaps matches TRBD1 (6 bases). The CDR3 sequence is 14 residues long. V gave up 6 bases and J gave up 8 bases, with 19 bases separating them. Germline-derived CDR1 and CDR2 are LNHDA and SQIVND (reference sequence). CDR3 coding DNA: TGTGCCAGTAGCCGGGACACTGAGGGGCTCGGCTACACCTTC. Its protein product is CASSRDTEGLGYTF.

This CDR3 is CSVGGTGAGYGYTF. In DNA form, the CDR3 reads TGCAGCGTTGGGGGGACAGGGGCTGGCTATGGCTACACCTTC. The chain recombines TRBV29-1 with TRBJ1-2, with 10 bases that match TRBD1. Germline lookup yields CDR1 SQVTM and CDR2 ANQGSEA. The CDR3 spans 14 residues. Trimming took 4 bases from V and 4 from J; bases not matched to a gene: 6.

The V call is TRBV4-2, the J call TRBJ2-5, with 8 nucleotides matching TRBD1. Losses at the gene ends were 4 bases for V and 0 bases for J; bases not matched to a gene: 10. The CDR3 runs 17 residues. Germline V gene sequence: CDR1 LGHNA, CDR2 YNFKEQ. The CDR3 DNA sequence: TGTGCCAGCAGCCCTGGACAGGGATACATGTACCAAGAGACCCAGTACTTC. Encoded protein: CASSPGQGYMYQETQYF.

The chain joins TRBV7-9 to TRBJ1-1; TRBD1 agrees at 9 bases. Unmatched junction bases numbered 8, after V lost 4 bases and J lost 5 bases. The CDR3 runs to 15 residues. Germline CDR1 reads SEHNR; CDR2 reads FQNEAQ (reference sequence). The DNA of the CDR3 is TGTGCCAGCAGCTCGCCTGGGACAGGGAAAACTGAAGCTTTCTTT. It encodes CASSSPGTGKTEAFF.

This clone was counted a few times. The chain is built from TRBV10-3 and TRBJ1-6; D gene unclear. This CDR3 has 14 amino acids. In germline, CDR1 is ENHRY, CDR2 SYGVKD. V was shortened by 3 bases and J by 7 bases, with 10 bases between the two germline ends. The CDR3: CAISETEGNSPLHF. The CDR3 DNA reads TGTGCCATCAGTGAAACGGAGGGAAATTCACCCCTCCACTTT.

V is TRBV4-2 and J is TRBJ1-6; the D gene is possibly TRBD1 (5 bases). V was shortened by 3 bases and J by 5 bases, with 8 bases between the two germline ends. Germline lookup yields CDR1 LGHNA and CDR2 YNFKEQ. The CDR3 is made up of 14 amino acids. This CDR3 reads CASSHDRDNSPLHF. For the CDR3, the DNA is TGTGCCAGCAGCCACGACAGAGATAATTCACCCCTCCACTTT.